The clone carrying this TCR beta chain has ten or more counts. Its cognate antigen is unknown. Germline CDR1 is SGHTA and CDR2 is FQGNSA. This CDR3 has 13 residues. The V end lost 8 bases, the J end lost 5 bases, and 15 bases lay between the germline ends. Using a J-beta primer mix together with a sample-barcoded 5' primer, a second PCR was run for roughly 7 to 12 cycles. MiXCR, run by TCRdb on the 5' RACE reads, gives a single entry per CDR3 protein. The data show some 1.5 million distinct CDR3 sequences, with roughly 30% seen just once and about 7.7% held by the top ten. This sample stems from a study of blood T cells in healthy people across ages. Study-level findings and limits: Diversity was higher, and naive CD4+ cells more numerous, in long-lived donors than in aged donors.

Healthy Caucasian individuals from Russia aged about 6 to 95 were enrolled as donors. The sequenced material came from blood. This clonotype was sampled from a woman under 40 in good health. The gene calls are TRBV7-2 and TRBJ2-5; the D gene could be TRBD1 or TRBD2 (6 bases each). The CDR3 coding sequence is TGTGCCAGCTCAGGGGACTCACGGGAGACCCAGTACTTC. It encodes CASSGDSRETQYF.